These T cell receptor beta chains were read from a single sample in a study of PD-1 blockade in classical Hodgkin lymphoma. Sequenced by immunoSEQ multiplex PCR; TCRdb stores in-frame clones only, minus some. Among about 7,800 clones listed, roughly 86% were seen once. Specimen: CD8+ T cells from blood, collected at baseline. These TCRs come from a human donor with classical Hodgkin lymphoma. Both conserved end residues are part of each CDR3.

j_call	v_call	cdr3_aa
TRBJ2-7	TRBV19	CASSIVPGSGYEQYF
TRBJ2-7	TRBV29-1	CSVEGAWDEQYF
TRBJ2-2	TRBV4-1	CASSLGTGPTGELFF
TRBJ1-1	TRBV11-2	CAAHGGVNTEAFF
TRBJ1-5	TRBV5-6	CASSLGALAPQHF
TRBJ2-3	TRBV28	CASLPNSTDTQYF
TRBJ2-1	TRBV19	CASSIVTDNEQFF
TRBJ2-7	TRBV7-2	CASSLGLVNYEQYF
TRBJ1-4	TRBV6-5	CASSYSSRGRNEKLFF
TRBJ2-5	TRBV4-1	CASSQDILAGTQETQYF
TRBJ2-7	TRBV7-6	CASSLRTPTSGTSYEQYF
TRBJ1-2	TRBV5-6	CASSLGGPGPYGYTF
TRBJ2-7	TRBV5-1	CASSWGLAESYEQYF
TRBJ2-5	TRBV11-2	CASSHQRPKETQYF
TRBJ2-7	TRBV2	CASSGLTGSSYEQYF
TRBJ1-5	TRBV2	CASSMHRERGNQPQHF
TRBJ1-2	TRBV11-2	CASSYSNSYGYTF
TRBJ2-1	TRBV5-8	CASSLESAREQFF
TRBJ2-4	TRBV28	CASSLFGGPSQNIQYF
TRBJ1-2	TRBV19	CASSLLAEQGNGFYGYTF
TRBJ2-7	TRBV11-2	CASSLVIGTSGRGEQYF
TRBJ2-7	TRBV7-9	CASSSNKQGVSYEQYF
TRBJ2-5	TRBV7-9	CASSNGGQGEETQYF
TRBJ2-5	TRBV28	CASGDAKEETQYF
TRBJ2-7	TRBV6-5	CASSPGTGGFEQYF
TRBJ2-3	TRBV28	CASSFKTASTDTQYF
TRBJ2-7	TRBV6-5	CASSYSLAGGSEEQYF
TRBJ1-5	TRBV19	CASSIGFREVNQPQHF
TRBJ2-7	TRBV6-1	CASQAYEQYF
TRBJ1-1	TRBV19	CASSTWKAFF
TRBJ1-3	TRBV5-8	CASSLTTSSGNTIYF
TRBJ2-5	TRBV28	CATNSGDRVQETQYF
TRBJ2-3	TRBV29-1	CSVGGEDTQYF
TRBJ2-7	TRBV28	CASSSAIRDRDYEQYF
TRBJ2-3	TRBV4-1	CASSLGQAHTQYF
TRBJ2-3	TRBV28	CASSGPTSGRYTDTQYF
TRBJ2-3	TRBV18	CASSRPLADTQYF
TRBJ1-3	TRBV7-9	CASSFRDLGSGNTIYF
TRBJ2-7	TRBV7-2	CASSLADITYEQYF